This note documents a single T cell receptor beta chain sequence. This may come from a read error, since a much larger clone is one base off. This entry is derived from a study of T cells after yellow fever vaccination. The overall study: SMART-Seq v4 Ultra Low Input served to prepare low-cell-number fractions.

By 5'RACE template switching, TCR cDNA was produced, with a universal primer site and UMIs added in the process. TCRdb redid the calling of the 5' RACE reads with MiXCR, one entry per CDR3 protein. The sample holds 450,000 to 550,000 distinct CDR3 sequences; 21% are singletons and the top ten take about a sixth. The CDR3 covers 16 residues. Trimming left V 3 bases short and J 7 bases short, with 21 bases between. The clonotype originates from a man aged 18 to 30 who received the YFV17D yellow fever vaccine. The starting material was PBMCs, obtained roughly 20 days after the first yellow fever vaccination. V is TRBV12-3 or TRBV12-4 and J is TRBJ1-1, with D hard to call. The CDR3 sequence: CASSFYDRGLFLEAFF. Written as DNA, the CDR3 is TGTGCCAGCAGTTTTTATGATAGAGGACTGTTCCTTGAAGCTTTCTTT.